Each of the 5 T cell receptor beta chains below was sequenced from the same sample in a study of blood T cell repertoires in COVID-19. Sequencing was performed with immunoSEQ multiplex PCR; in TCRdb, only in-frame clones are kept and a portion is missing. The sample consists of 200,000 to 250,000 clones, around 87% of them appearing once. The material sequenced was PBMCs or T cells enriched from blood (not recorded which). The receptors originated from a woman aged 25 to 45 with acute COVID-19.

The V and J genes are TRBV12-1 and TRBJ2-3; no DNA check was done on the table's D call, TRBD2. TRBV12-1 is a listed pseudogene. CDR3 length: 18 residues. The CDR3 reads CASSFEVAGGPGTDTQYF. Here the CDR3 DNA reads TGTGCCAGCAGCTTTGAAGTAGCGGGAGGGCCGGGCACAGATACGCAGTATTTT.

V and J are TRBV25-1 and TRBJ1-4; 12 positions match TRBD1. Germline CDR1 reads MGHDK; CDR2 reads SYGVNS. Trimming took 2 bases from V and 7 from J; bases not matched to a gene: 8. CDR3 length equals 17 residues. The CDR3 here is CASSEPGQGAFSEKLFF. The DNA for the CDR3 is TGTGCCAGCAGTGAACCGGGACAGGGGGCATTTTCTGAAAAACTGTTTTTT.

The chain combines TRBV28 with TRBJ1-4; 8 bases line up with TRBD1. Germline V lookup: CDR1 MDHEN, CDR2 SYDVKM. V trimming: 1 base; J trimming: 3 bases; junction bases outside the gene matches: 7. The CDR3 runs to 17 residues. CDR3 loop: CASSLYGGGQANEKLFF. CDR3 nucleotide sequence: TGTGCCAGCAGTTTATACGGAGGGGGACAGGCTAATGAAAAACTGTTTTTT. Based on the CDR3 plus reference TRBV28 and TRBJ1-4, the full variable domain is DVKVTQSSRYLVKRTGEKVFLECVQDMDHENMFWYRQDPGLGLRLIYFSYDVKMKEKGDIPEGYSVSREKKERFSLILESASTNQTSMYLCASSLYGGGQANEKLFFGSGTQLSVL.

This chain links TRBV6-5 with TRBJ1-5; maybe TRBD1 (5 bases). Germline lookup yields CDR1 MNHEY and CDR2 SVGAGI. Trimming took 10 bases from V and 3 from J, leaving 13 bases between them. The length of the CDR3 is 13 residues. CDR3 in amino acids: CATATGINQPQHF. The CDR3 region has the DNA TGTGCCACCGCTACAGGAATCAATCAGCCCCAGCATTTT.

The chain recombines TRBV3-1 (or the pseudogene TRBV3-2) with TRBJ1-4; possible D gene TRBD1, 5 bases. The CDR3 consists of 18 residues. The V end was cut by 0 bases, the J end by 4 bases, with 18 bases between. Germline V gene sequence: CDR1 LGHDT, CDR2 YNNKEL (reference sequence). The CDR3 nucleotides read TGTGCCAGCAGCCAAGAAATATTGGGCGGCCAGGGTAATGAAAAACTGTTTTTT. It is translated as CASSQEILGGQGNEKLFF.